One and the same sample provided the 5 T cell receptor beta chains below, sequenced in a study of blood T cells in healthy people across ages. The use of a sample-barcoded 5' primer and a J-beta primer mix characterized a second PCR of roughly 7 to 11 cycles. MiXCR, applied by TCRdb to the 5' RACE reads, yields one record per CDR3 protein. The repertoire holds about 1.7 million distinct CDR3 sequences, 25% to 30% seen once, with about 8% in the top ten. Sequencing input: blood. All receptors come from a woman in her thirties in good health.

This clonotype was recorded many times. One junction end disagrees with the germline gene, perhaps due to a read error. The genes are TRBV5-1 and TRBJ1-5; unclear D gene. The length of the CDR3 is 13 residues. Germline CDR1 SGHRS, CDR2 YFSETQ. Here the CDR3 reads CASSRDSNQPQHF. The CDR3 DNA follows: TGTGCCAGCAGCCGGGATAGCAATCAGCCCCAGCATTTT.

Remarks on this clonotype: A read error may produce the germline difference seen at one junction end. The chain links TRBV7-9 to TRBJ2-5, with 7 bases matching TRBD2. Per the germline V gene, CDR1 is SEHNR and CDR2 is FQNEAQ (reference sequence). CDR3 length equals 16 residues. DNA of the CDR3: TGTGCCAGCAGCCCAGTTCGGGGCGGGGGAGAAGATACCCAGTACTTC. Residues: CASSPVRGGGEDTQYF.

The J gene is TRBJ2-4, the V gene TRBV27; 12 bases align to TRBD1. The CDR3 length is 16 residues. CDR1 and CDR2 from the germline V gene are MNHEY and SMNVEV (reference sequence). The V and J ends lost 0 bases and 13 bases, in that order; junction bases with no gene match: 10. The CDR3 region has the DNA TGTGCCAGCAGTTTATCCGGGACAGGGGGCTCCAATGAGCAGTACTTC. As protein: CASSLSGTGGSNEQYF.

Only a few counts were recorded for this clonotype. The rearrangement links TRBV5-1 to TRBJ2-1; 9 nucleotides agree with TRBD2. Germline CDR1 is SGHRS and CDR2 is YFSETQ. This CDR3 is built from 15 residues. The V segment lost 1 base and the J segment 7 bases; nucleotides outside the gene matches: 6. CDR3 sequence: CASSLSSGTVNEQFF. For the CDR3, the DNA is TGCGCCAGCAGCTTGTCTAGCGGGACGGTGAATGAGCAGTTCTTC.

This clonotype was counted at least ten times. This chain uses TRBV24-1 with TRBJ2-3; a weak D match, TRBD1 (5 bases). With 3 bases removed from V and 0 bases from J, the gap between germline ends came to 12 bases. CDR3 length equals 16 residues. The germline V gene encodes CDR1 KGHDR and CDR2 SFDVKD. The CDR3 DNA reads TGTGCCACCAGTGATGCAGGGTTCCGGAGCACAGATACGCAGTATTTT. It translates to CATSDAGFRSTDTQYF.